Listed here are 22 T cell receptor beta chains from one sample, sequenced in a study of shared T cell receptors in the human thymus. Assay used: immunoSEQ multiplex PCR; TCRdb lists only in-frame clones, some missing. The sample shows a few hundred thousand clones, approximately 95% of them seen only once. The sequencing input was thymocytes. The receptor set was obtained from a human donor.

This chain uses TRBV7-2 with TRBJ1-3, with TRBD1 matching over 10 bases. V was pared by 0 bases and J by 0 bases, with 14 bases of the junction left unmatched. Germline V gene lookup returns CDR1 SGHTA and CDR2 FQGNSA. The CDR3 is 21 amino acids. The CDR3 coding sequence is TGTGCCAGCAGCTTAGCGTGTAGAGGGACAGGGGCCGCCGGCTCTGGAAACACCATATATTTT. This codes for CASSLACRGTGAAGSGNTIYF. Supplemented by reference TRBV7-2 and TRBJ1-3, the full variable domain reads GAGVSQSPSNKVTEKGKDVELRCDPISGHTALYWYRQSLGQGLEFLIYFQGNSAPDKSGLPSDRFSAERTGGSVSTLTIQRTQQEDSAVYLCASSLACRGTGAAGSGNTIYFGEGSWLTVV.

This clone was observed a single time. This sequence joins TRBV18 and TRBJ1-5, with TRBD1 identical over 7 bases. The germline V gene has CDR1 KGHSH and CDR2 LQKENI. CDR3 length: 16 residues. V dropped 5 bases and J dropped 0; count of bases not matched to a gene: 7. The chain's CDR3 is CASSTGTAYSNQPQHF. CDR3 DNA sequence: TGTGCCAGCTCAACTGGGACAGCTTATAGCAATCAGCCCCAGCATTTT.

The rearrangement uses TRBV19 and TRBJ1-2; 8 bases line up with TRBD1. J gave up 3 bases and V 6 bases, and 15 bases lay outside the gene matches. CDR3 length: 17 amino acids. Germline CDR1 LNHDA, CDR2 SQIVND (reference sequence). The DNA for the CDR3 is TGTGCCAGTAGCCTGAATTTTCGCAGGGGACAGGACTATGGCTACACCTTC. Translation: CASSLNFRRGQDYGYTF.

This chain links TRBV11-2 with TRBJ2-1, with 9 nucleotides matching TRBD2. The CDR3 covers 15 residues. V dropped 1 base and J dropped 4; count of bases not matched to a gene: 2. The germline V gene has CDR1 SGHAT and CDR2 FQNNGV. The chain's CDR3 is CASSLGGLAYNEQFF. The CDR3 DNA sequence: TGTGCCAGCAGCTTAGGTGGACTAGCGTACAATGAGCAGTTCTTC.

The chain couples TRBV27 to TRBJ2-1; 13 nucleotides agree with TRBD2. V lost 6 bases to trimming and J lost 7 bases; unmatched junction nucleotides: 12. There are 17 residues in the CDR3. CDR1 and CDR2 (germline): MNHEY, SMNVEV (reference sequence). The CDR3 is CASRPTLAGGPGNEQFF. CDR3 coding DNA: TGTGCCAGCAGACCAACACTAGCGGGAGGGCCGGGGAATGAGCAGTTCTTC.

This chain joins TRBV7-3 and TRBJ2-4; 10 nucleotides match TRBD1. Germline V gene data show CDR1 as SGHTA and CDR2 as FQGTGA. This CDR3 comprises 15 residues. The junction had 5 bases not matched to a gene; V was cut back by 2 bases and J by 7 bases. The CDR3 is CASSLYPGQGNIQYF. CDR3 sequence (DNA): TGTGCCAGCAGCTTATACCCGGGACAGGGGAACATTCAGTACTTC.

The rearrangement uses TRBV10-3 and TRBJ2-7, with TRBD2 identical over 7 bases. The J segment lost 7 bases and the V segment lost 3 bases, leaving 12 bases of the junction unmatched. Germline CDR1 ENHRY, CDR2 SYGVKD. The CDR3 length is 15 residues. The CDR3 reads CAISDTLAGVGEQYF. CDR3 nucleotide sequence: TGTGCCATCAGTGACACCCTTGCGGGAGTGGGGGAGCAGTACTTC.

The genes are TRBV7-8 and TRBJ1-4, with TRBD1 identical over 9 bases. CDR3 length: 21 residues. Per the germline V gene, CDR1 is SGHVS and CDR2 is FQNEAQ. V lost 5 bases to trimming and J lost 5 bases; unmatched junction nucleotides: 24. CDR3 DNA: TGTGCCAGCAGCCCGGTCGGGGGACAGGGATATTTTAGTAGGATGAATGAAAAACTGTTTTTT. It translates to CASSPVGGQGYFSRMNEKLFF.

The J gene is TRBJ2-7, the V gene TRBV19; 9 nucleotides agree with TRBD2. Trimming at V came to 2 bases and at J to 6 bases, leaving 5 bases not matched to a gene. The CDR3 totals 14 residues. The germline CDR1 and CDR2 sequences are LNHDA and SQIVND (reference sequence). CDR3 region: CASSISSGSSEQYF. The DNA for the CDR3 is TGTGCCAGTAGTATAAGTAGCGGGAGTAGCGAGCAGTACTTC.

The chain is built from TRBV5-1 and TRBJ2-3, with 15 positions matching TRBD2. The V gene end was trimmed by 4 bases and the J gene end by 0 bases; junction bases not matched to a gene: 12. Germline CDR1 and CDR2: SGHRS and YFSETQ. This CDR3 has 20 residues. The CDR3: CASSGRTSGRAPISTDTQYF. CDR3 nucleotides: TGCGCCAGCAGCGGCAGGACTAGCGGGAGGGCCCCCATTAGCACAGATACGCAGTATTTT. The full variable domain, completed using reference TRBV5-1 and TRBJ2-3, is KAGVTQTPRYLIKTRGQQVTLSCSPISGHRSVSWYQQTPGQGLQFLFEYFSETQRNKGNFPGRFSGRQFSNSRSEMNVSTLELGDSALYLCASSGRTSGRAPISTDTQYFGPGTRLTVL.

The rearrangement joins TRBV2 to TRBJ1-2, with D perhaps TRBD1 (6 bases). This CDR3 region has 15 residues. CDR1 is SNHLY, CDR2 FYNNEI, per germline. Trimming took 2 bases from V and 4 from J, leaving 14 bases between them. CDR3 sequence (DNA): TGTGCCAGCAGTGAATCGTCAGGGGTCGTCTATGGCTACACCTTC. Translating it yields CASSESSGVVYGYTF.

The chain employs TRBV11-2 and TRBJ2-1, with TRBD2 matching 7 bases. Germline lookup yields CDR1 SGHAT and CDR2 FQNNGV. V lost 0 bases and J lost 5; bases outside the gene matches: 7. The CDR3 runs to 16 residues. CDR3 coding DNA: TGTGCCAGCAGCTTAGATCAGCGGGAAGGGGACAATGAGCAGTTCTTC. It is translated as CASSLDQREGDNEQFF.

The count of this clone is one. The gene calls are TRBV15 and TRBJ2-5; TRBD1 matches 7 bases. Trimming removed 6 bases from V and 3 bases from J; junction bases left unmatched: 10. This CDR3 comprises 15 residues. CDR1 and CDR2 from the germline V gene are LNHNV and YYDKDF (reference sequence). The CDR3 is CATRFSGQGEETQYF. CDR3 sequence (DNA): TGTGCCACCAGGTTCTCCGGGCAGGGGGAAGAGACCCAGTACTTC.

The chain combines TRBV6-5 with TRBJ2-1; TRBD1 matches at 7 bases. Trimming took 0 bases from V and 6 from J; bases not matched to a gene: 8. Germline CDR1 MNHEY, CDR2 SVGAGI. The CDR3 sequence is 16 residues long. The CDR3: CASSYSTGAITNEQFF. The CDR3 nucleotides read TGTGCCAGCAGTTACTCTACAGGGGCCATCACCAATGAGCAGTTCTTC.

The CDR3 reads CASSQFPPGSGTDTQYF. The CDR3, as DNA: TGCGCCAGCAGTCAGTTCCCCCCCGGGAGCGGCACAGATACGCAGTATTTT. The V gene is TRBV23-1, the J gene TRBJ2-3, with a weak D call TRBD2 (6 bases). TRBV23-1 is noted as an ORF with a role that remains uncertain. The CDR3 extends over 17 amino acids. V was shortened by 3 bases and J by 1 base, with 17 bases between the two germline ends.

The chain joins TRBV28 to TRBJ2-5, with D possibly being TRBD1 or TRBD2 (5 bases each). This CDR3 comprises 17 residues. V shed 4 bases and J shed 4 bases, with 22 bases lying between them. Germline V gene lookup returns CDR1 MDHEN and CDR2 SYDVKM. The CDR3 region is CASSSGKRLAVGETQYF. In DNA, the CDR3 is TGTGCCAGCAGTTCAGGGAAGAGGCTAGCTGTGGGAGAGACCCAGTACTTC.

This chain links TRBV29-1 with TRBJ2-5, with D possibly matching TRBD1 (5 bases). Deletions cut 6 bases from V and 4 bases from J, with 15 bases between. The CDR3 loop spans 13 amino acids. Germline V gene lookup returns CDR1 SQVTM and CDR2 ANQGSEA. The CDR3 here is CSVPGWDRETQYF. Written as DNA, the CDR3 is TGCAGCGTCCCAGGGTGGGATCGAGAGACCCAGTACTTC.

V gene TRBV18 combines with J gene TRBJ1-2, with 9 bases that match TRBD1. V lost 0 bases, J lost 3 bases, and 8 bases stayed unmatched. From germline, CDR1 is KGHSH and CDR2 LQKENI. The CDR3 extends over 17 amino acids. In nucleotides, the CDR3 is TGTGCCAGCTCACCACCGGGGGGACAGGGTGTATACTATGGCTACACCTTC. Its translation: CASSPPGGQGVYYGYTF.

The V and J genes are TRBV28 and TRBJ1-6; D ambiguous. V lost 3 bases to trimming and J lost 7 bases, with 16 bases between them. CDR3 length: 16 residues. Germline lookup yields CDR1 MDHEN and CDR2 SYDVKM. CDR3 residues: CASSLRTRPPNSPLHF. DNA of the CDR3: TGTGCCAGCAGTTTGAGGACCCGCCCACCCAATTCACCCCTCCACTTT.

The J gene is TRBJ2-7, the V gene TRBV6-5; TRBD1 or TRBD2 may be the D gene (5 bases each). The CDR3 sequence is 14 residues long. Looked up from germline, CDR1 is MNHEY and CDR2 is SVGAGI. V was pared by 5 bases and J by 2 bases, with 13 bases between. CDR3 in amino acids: CASSTPRGPYEQYF. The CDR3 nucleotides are TGTGCCAGCAGTACTCCGAGGGGCCCCTACGAGCAGTACTTC.

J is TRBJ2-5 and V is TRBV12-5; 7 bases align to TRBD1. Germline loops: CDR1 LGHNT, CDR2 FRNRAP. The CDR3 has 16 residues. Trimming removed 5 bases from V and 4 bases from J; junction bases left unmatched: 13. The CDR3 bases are TGTGCTAGTGGTCTCACGACAGGGCGGGTGGGAGAGACCCAGTACTTC. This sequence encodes CASGLTTGRVGETQYF.

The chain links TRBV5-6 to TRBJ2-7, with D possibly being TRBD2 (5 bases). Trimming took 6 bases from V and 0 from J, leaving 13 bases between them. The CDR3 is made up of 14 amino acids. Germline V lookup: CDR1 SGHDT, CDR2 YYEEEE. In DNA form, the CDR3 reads TGTGCCAGCAACCATCGGAGGAGCTCCTACGAGCAGTACTTC. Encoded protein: CASNHRRSSYEQYF.